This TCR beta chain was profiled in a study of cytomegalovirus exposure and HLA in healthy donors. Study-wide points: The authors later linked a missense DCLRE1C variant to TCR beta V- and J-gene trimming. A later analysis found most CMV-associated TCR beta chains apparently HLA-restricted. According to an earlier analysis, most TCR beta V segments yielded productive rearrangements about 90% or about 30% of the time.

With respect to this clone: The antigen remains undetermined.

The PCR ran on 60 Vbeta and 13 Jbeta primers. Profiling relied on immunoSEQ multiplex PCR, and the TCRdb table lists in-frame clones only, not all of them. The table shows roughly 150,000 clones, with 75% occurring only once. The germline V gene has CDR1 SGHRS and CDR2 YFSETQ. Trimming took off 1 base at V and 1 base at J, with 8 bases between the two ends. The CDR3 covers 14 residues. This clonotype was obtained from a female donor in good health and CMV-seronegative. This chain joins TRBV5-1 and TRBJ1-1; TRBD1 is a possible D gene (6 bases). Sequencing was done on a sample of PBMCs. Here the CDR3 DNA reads TGCGCCAGCAGCTTGTCAGGGGAGAACACTGAAGCTTTCTTT. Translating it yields CASSLSGENTEAFF.